The clone carrying this T cell receptor (beta chain) was counted a few times. The target antigen is unknown. The collection from each donor was one heparinised blood draw averaging around 100 mL. These data are taken from a study of beta chain features in type 1 diabetes. Notes on the study in general: The naive, central memory and Treg TCRB repertoires of patients appeared to be more similar to one another than those of healthy donors.

The entirety of the isolated RNA underwent reverse transcription, so expressed TCRB transcripts were sequenced. TCRdb's table, derived via immunoSEQ multiplex PCR, lists solely in-frame clones and lacks some. The sample carries about half a million clones, about 10% recorded once. Germline CDR1 and CDR2: SGHVS and FQNEAQ. V gave up 1 base and J gave up 9 bases; unmatched junction bases: 16. The CDR3 contains 19 residues. The sample comprised naive CD4+ T cells from blood. This TCR was sampled from a woman under 30 in good health. The V and J genes are TRBV7-8 and TRBJ2-1, with 12 bases identical to TRBD2. DNA for the CDR3: TGTGCCAGCAGCTTAGGGCCAATAAGAAGGACTAGCGGGATAGCTGAGCAGTTCTTC. This encodes CASSLGPIRRTSGIAEQFF.